Reported below is one TCR beta chain. As yet, its antigen is unknown. Some clones are missing from TCRdb's copy, which holds only in-frame ones; the method was immunoSEQ multiplex PCR. The sample has 20,000 to 25,000 clones; around 78% are singletons. This sample stems from a study of OX40 agonist ivuxolimab in advanced cancers. The CDR3 sequence is 15 residues long. Trimming left V 5 bases short and J 0 bases short, with 14 bases between. Germline V gives CDR1 LNHDA, CDR2 SQIVND (reference sequence). Study-wide results and limits: Among the nonresponders, some also had low normalized T-cell clonal expansion. Clonal expansion from baseline to week 6 occurred in both CD4+ and CD8+ T cells. The study found that CD8+ T cells averaged more expanded clones than CD4+.

The input for sequencing was CD4+ or CD8+ T cells sorted from blood, taken in a trial of the OX40 agonist ivuxolimab. The rearrangement links TRBV19 to TRBJ2-7; D not resolved. This clonotype was obtained from an adult with an advanced solid tumor such as melanoma, head and neck, liver or kidney cancer. The CDR3 nucleotides read TGTGCCAGTAGTTGGGGTAGGCCTAACTCCTACGAGCAGTACTTC. Protein: CASSWGRPNSYEQYF.